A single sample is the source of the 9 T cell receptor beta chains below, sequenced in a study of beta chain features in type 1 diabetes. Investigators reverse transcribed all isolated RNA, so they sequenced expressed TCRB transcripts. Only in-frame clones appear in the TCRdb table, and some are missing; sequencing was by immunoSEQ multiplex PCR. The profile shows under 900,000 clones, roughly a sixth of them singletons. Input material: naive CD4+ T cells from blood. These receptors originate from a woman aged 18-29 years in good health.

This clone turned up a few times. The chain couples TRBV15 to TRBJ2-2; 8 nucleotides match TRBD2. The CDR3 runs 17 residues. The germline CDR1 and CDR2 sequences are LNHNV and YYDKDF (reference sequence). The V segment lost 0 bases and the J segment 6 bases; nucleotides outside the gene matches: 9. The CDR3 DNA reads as TGTGCCACCAGCAGAGATCGAGCGGGAGAAGGTGCCGGGGAGCTGTTTTTT. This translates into CATSRDRAGEGAGELFF.

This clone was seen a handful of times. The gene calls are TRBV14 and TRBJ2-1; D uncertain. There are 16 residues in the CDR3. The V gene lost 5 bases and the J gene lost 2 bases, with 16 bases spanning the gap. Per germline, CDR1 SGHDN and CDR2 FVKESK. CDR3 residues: CASSSNALPPYNEQFF. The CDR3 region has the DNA TGTGCCAGCAGCTCCAACGCGTTGCCACCCTACAATGAGCAGTTCTTC.

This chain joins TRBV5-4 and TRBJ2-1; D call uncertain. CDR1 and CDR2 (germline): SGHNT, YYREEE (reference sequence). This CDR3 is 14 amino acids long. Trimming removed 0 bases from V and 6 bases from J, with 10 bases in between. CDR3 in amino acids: CASSLAVSSNEQFF. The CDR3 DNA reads TGTGCCAGCAGCTTGGCCGTCAGCTCCAATGAGCAGTTCTTC.

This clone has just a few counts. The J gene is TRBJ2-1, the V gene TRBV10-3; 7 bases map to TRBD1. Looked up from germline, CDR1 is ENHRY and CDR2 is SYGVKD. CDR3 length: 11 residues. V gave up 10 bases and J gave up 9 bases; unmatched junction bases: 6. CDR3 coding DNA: TGTGCCACCATGACAGGGACTGAGCAGTTCTTC. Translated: CATMTGTEQFF.

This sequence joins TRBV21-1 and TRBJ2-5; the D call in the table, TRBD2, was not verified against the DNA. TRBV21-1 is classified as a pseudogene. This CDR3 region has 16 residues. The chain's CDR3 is CASSNPGGHSGETQYF. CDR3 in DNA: TGTGCCAGCAGCAACCCGGGGGGGCATTCGGGAGAGACCCAGTACTTC.

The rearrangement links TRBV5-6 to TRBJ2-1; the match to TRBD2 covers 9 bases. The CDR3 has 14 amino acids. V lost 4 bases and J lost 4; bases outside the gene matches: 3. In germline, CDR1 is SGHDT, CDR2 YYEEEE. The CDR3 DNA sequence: TGTGCCAGCAGCCGACTAGCGGTTTACAATGAGCAGTTCTTC. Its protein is CASSRLAVYNEQFF.

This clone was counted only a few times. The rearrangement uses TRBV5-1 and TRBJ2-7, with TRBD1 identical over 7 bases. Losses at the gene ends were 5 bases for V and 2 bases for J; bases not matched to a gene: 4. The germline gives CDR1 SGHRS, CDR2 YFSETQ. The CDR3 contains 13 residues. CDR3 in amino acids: CASRWDRAYEQYF. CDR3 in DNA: TGCGCCAGCAGGTGGGACAGAGCCTACGAGCAGTACTTC.

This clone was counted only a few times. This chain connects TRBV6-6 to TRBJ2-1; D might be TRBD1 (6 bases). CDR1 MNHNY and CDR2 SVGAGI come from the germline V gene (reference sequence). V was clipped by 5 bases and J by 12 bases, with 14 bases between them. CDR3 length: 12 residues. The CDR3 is CASSDPTGSQFF. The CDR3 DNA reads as TGTGCCAGCAGTGATCCGACAGGTTCGCAGTTCTTC.

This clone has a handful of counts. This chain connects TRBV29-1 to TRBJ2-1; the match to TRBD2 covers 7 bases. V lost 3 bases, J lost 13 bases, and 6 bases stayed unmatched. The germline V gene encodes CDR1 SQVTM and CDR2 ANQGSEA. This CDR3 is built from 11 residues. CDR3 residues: CSVERELGQFF. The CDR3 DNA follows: TGCAGCGTTGAGCGGGAGCTAGGACAGTTCTTC.